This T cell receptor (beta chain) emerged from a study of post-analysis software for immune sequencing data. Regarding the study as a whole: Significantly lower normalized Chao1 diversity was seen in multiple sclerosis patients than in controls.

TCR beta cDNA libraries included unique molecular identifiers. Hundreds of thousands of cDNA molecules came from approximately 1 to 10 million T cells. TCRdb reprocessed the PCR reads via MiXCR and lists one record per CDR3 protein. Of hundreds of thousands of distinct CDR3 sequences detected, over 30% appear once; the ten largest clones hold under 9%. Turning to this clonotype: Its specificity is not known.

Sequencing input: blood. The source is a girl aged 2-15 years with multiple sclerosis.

The CDR3 is CSVGFASRQETQYF. In DNA form, the CDR3 reads TGCAGCGTTGGATTTGCCTCCAGGCAAGAGACCCAGTACTTC. The rearrangement uses TRBV29-1 and TRBJ2-5; D gene ambiguous. This CDR3 has 14 amino acids. Trimming pared 4 bases from V and 2 bases from J, leaving 14 bases between. Germline V lookup: CDR1 SQVTM, CDR2 ANQGSEA.